This passage covers 8 T cell receptor beta chains from one sample sequenced in a study of cytomegalovirus exposure and HLA in healthy donors. PCR was performed using 60 Vbeta and 13 Jbeta primers. The repertoire was sequenced with immunoSEQ multiplex PCR; TCRdb's copy has only in-frame clones and lacks some. The sample lists 150,000 to 200,000 clones, 65% to 85% occurring once. Sequenced material: PBMCs. These receptors all come from a man younger than 30 in good health and CMV-seronegative.

In this sample, this clone turned up once. This sequence joins TRBV27 and TRBJ2-3, with 10 positions matching TRBD2. The CDR3 runs 15 residues. Germline CDR1 and CDR2: MNHEY and SMNVEV (reference sequence). V lost 7 bases, J lost 7 bases, and 11 bases stayed unmatched. The DNA of the CDR3 is TGTGCCAGCACCCCCCTCAGCGGGGGGGCATATACGCAGTATTTT. This codes for CASTPLSGGAYTQYF.

The chain employs TRBV10-2 and TRBJ2-3; 8 nucleotides agree with TRBD2. This CDR3 comprises 14 residues. The germline gives CDR1 WSHSY, CDR2 SAAADI. Trimming at V came to 6 bases and at J to 0 bases, leaving 2 bases not matched to a gene. The CDR3 DNA sequence: TGCGCCAGCAGAGTAGCGGGAAGCACAGATACGCAGTATTTT. Translated: CASRVAGSTDTQYF.

The chain uses TRBV5-5 and TRBJ2-7; 7 bases align to TRBD1. V dropped 4 bases and J dropped 2; count of bases not matched to a gene: 9. Germline loops: CDR1 SGHKS, CDR2 YYEKEE (reference sequence). The length of the CDR3 is 15 residues. The CDR3 DNA reads as TGTGCCAGCAGCCTGGACCGGGACAGAGCCTACGAGCAGTACTTC. Translating gives CASSLDRDRAYEQYF. The whole variable domain, remainder taken from reference TRBV5-5 and TRBJ2-7, is DAGVTQSPTHLIKTRGQQVTLRCSPISGHKSVSWYQQVLGQGPQFIFQYYEKEERGRGNFPDRFSARQFPNYSSELNVNALLLGDSALYLCASSLDRDRAYEQYFGPGTRLTVT.

The chain couples TRBV7-9 to TRBJ2-7; D unresolved. Germline assignment: CDR1 SEHNR and CDR2 FQNEAQ (reference sequence). V lost 5 bases and J lost 5, with 13 bases in between. This CDR3 spans 13 amino acids. CDR3 in amino acids: CASSLGVWNEQYF. CDR3 DNA: TGTGCCAGCAGCCTCGGAGTTTGGAACGAGCAGTACTTC.

The chain has TRBV27 and TRBJ2-6, with 8 positions matching TRBD1. This CDR3 has 18 residues. Germline V gene data show CDR1 as MNHEY and CDR2 as SMNVEV (reference sequence). V lost 8 bases and J lost 0; bases outside the gene matches: 12. The CDR3 protein is CASSTQGAYSSGANVLTF. CDR3 DNA sequence: TGTGCCAGCTCTACTCAGGGGGCTTACTCCTCTGGGGCCAACGTCCTGACTTTC. Combining the CDR3 with reference TRBV27 and TRBJ2-6 gives the whole variable domain EAQVTQNPRYLITVTGKKLTVTCSQNMNHEYMSWYRQDPGLGLRQIYYSMNVEVTDKGDVPEGYKVSRKEKRNFPLILESPSPNQTSLYFCASSTQGAYSSGANVLTFGAGSRLTVL.

This chain links TRBV5-1 with TRBJ2-7; TRBD1 is a possible D gene (6 bases). Per germline, CDR1 SGHRS and CDR2 YFSETQ. This CDR3 region has 15 residues. V was shortened by 0 bases and J by 3 bases, with 13 bases between the two germline ends. The CDR3 DNA is TGCGCCAGCAGCTTGGCTCGGACAGTAGACTACGAGCAGTACTTC. This encodes CASSLARTVDYEQYF.

The chain employs TRBV19 and TRBJ2-1; 12 positions agree with TRBD2. V was clipped by 2 bases and J by 4 bases; unmatched bases: 6. CDR3 length equals 17 residues. The V gene's germline CDR1 is LNHDA and CDR2 SQIVND (reference sequence). The CDR3, as DNA: TGTGCCAGTAGTATACCCACTAGCGGGAGGTTTTACAATGAGCAGTTCTTC. This gives the protein CASSIPTSGRFYNEQFF.

The J gene is TRBJ2-7, the V gene TRBV9; D may be TRBD1 (7 bases). Per the germline V gene, CDR1 is SGDLS and CDR2 is YYNGEE. CDR3 length equals 14 residues. V dropped 3 bases and J dropped 3 bases, with 13 bases sitting between them. CDR3 nucleotide sequence: TGTGCCAGCAGCGCCCGACAGGGAGGCTACGAGCAGTACTTC. Translation: CASSARQGGYEQYF.